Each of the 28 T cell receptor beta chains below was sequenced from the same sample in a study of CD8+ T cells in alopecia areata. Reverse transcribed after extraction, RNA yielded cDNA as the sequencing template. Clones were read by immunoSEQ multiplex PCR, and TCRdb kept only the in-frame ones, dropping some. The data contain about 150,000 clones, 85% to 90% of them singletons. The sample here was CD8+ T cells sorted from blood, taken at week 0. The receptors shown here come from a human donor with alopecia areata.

The CDR3, as DNA: TGTGCCAGCAGCGTAGCTGTGGGGCAAGAGACCCAGTACTTC. This codes for CASSVAVGQETQYF. The rearrangement joins TRBV9 to TRBJ2-5; D unclear. The length of the CDR3 is 14 residues. CDR1 is SGDLS and CDR2 is YYNGEE in the germline V gene. V lost 0 bases, J lost 2 bases, and 8 bases lay in between.

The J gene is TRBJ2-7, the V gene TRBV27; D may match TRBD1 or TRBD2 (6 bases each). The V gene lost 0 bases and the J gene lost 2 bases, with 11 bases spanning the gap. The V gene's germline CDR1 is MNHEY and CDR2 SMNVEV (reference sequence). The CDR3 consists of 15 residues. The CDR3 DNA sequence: TGTGCCAGCAGTTTATCGTACGGGGGCCCCTACGAGCAGTACTTC. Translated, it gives CASSLSYGGPYEQYF.

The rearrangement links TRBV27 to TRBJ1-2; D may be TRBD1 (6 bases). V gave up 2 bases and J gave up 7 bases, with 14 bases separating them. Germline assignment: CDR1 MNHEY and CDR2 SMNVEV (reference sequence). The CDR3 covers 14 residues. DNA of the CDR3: TGTGCCAGCAGTTTAGCAGGGGATCGCTCTGGCTACACCTTC. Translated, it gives CASSLAGDRSGYTF.

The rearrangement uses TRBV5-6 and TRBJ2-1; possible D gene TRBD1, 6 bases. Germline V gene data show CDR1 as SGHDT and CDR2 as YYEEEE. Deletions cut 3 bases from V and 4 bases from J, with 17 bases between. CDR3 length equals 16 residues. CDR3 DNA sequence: TGTGCCAGCAGCTCCCCGAGTCTACAGGGTTACAATGAGCAGTTCTTC. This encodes CASSSPSLQGYNEQFF.

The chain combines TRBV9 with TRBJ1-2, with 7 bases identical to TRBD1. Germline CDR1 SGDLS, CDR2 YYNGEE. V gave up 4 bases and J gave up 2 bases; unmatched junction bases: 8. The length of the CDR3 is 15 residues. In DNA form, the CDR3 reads TGTGCCAGCAGCCCGACCATGACAGGGAACTATGGCTACACCTTC. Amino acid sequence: CASSPTMTGNYGYTF.

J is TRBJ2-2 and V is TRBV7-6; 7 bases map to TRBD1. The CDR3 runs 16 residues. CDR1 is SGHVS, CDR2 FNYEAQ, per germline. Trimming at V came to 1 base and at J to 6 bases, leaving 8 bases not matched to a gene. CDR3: CASSLGVQGDAGELFF. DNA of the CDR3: TGTGCCAGCAGCTTAGGTGTCCAGGGGGACGCCGGGGAGCTGTTTTTT.

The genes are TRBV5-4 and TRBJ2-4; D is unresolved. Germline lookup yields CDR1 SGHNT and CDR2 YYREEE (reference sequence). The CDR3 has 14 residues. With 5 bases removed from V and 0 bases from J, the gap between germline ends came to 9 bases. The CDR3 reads CASSSGTAKNIQYF. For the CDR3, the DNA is TGTGCCAGCAGTTCGGGCACAGCCAAAAACATTCAGTACTTC.

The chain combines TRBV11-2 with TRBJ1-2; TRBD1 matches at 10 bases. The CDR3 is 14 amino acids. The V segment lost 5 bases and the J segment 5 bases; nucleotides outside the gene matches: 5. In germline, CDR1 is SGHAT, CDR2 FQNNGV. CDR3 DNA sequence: TGTGCCAGCAGCACGGGACAGGGGCATTATGGCTACACCTTC. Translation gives CASSTGQGHYGYTF.

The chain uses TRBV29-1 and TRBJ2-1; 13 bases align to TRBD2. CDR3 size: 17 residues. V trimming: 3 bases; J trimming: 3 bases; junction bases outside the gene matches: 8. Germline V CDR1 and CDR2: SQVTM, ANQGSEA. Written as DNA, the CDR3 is TGCAGCGTTGAGACCATTGGGACTAGCGGGAACTACAATGAGCAGTTCTTC. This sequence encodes CSVETIGTSGNYNEQFF.

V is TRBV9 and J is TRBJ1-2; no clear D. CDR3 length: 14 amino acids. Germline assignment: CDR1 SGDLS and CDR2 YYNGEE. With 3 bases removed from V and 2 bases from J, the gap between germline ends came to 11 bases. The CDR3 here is CASSGRNYNYGYTF. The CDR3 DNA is TGTGCCAGCAGCGGACGGAATTACAACTATGGCTACACCTTC.

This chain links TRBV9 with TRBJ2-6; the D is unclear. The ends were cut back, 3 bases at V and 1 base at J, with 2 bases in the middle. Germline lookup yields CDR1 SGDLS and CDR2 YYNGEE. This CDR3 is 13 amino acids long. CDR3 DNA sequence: TGTGCCAGCAGCGGGTCTGGGGCCAACGTCCTGACTTTC. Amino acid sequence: CASSGSGANVLTF.

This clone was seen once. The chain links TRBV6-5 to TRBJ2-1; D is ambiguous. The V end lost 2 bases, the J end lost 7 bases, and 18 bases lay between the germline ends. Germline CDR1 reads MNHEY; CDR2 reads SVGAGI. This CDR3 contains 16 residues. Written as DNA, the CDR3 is TGTGCCAGCAGTTACATGGTTGCGCGCTTCGGGAATGAGCAGTTCTTC. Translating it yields CASSYMVARFGNEQFF.

The CDR3 DNA is TGTGCCAGCAGCCAAGTTAGCGGGGACAATGAGCAGTTCTTC. Protein: CASSQVSGDNEQFF. The chain combines TRBV4-2 with TRBJ2-1; 8 bases align to TRBD2. This CDR3 spans 14 amino acids. CDR1 and CDR2 (germline): LGHNA, YNFKEQ. V was pared by 1 base and J by 5 bases, with 1 base of the junction left unmatched.

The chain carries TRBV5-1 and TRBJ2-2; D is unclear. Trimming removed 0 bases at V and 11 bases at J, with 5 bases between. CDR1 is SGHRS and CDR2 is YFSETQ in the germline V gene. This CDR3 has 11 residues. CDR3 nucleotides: TGCGCCAGCAGCTTGGGTTCAGAGCTGTTTTTT. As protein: CASSLGSELFF.

The DNA of the CDR3 is TGTGCCAGTAGGTATCGAGGACATTGGGTCGGCGAGCAGTACTTC. As protein: CASRYRGHWVGEQYF. The chain carries TRBV19 and TRBJ2-7; D possibly corresponds to TRBD1 (5 bases). With 6 bases removed from V and 6 bases from J, the gap between germline ends came to 21 bases. Germline V gene data show CDR1 as LNHDA and CDR2 as SQIVND (reference sequence). The CDR3 totals 15 residues.

In DNA, the CDR3 is TGTGCCAGCAGTTTACAGGGACCCCCCTACGAGCAGTACTTC. Its translation is CASSLQGPPYEQYF. V and J are TRBV27 and TRBJ2-7; the D call may be TRBD1 or TRBD2 (5 bases each). CDR1 is MNHEY, CDR2 SMNVEV, per germline (reference sequence). This CDR3 spans 14 amino acids. Trimming left V 2 bases short and J 2 bases short, with 10 bases between.

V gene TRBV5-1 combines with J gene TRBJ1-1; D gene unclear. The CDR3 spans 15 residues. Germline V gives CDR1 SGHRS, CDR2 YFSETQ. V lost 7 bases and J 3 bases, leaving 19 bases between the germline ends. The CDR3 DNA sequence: TGCGCCAGCCAAGCCTTTTTGGGTAGTGACACTGAAGCTTTCTTT. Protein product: CASQAFLGSDTEAFF.

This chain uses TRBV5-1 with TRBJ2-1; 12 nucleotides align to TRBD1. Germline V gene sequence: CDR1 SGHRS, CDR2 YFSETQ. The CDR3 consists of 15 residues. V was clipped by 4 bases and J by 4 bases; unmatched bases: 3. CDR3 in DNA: TGCGCCAGCAGCGTGGGACAGGGGGCTTACAATGAGCAGTTCTTC. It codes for CASSVGQGAYNEQFF.

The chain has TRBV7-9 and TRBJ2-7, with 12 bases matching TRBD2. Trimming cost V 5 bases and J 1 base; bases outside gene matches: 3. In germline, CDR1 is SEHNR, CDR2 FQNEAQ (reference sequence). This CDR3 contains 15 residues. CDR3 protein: CASSETSGSSYEQYF. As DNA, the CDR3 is TGTGCCAGCAGCGAGACTAGCGGGAGTTCCTACGAGCAGTACTTC.

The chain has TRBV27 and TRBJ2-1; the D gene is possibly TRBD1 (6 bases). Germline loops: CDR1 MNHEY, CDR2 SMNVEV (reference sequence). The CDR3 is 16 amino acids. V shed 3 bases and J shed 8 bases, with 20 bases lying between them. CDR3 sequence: CASSFRVQQGAHEQFF. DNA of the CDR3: TGTGCCAGCAGTTTCAGGGTACAACAGGGTGCCCATGAGCAGTTCTTC.

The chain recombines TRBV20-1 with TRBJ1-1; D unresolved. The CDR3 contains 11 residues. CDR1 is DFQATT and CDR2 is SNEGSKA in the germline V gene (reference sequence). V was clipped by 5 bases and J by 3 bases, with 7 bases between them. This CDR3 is CSASYYTEAFF. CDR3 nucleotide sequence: TGCAGTGCTTCCTATTACACTGAAGCTTTCTTT.

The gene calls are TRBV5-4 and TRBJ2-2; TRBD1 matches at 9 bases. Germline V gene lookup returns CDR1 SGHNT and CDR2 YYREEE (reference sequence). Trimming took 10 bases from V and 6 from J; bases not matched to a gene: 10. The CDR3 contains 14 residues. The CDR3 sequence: CAGIRQGVPGELFF. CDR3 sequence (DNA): TGTGCCGGCATCAGACAGGGGGTTCCCGGGGAGCTGTTTTTT.

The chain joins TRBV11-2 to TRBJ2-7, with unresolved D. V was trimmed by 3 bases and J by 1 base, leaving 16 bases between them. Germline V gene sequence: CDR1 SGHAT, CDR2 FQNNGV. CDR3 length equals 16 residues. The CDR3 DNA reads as TGTGCCAGCAGCTTTACAGCACCGGACGCATCCTACGAGCAGTACTTC. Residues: CASSFTAPDASYEQYF.

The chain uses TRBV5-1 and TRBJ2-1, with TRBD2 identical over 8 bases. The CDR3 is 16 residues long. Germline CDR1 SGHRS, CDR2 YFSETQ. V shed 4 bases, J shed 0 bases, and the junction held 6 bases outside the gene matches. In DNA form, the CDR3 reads TGCGCCAGCAGCCCTTTAGCGGGGTCCTCCTACAATGAGCAGTTCTTC. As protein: CASSPLAGSSYNEQFF. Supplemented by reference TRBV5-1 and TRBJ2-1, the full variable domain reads KAGVTQTPRYLIKTRGQQVTLSCSPISGHRSVSWYQQTPGQGLQFLFEYFSETQRNKGNFPGRFSGRQFSNSRSEMNVSTLELGDSALYLCASSPLAGSSYNEQFFGPGTRLTVL.

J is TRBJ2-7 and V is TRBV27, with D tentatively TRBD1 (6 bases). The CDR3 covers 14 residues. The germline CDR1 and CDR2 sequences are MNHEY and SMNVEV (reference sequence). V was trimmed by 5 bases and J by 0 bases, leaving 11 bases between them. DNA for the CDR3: TGTGCCAGCAGTCTGCAGGGGCCCTCCTACGAGCAGTACTTC. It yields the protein CASSLQGPSYEQYF.

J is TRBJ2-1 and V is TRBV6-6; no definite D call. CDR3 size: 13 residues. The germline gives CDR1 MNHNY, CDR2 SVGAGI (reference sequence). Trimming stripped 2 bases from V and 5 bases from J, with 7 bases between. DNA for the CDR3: TGTGCCAGCAGTTACACCGACAACAATGAGCAGTTCTTC. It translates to CASSYTDNNEQFF.

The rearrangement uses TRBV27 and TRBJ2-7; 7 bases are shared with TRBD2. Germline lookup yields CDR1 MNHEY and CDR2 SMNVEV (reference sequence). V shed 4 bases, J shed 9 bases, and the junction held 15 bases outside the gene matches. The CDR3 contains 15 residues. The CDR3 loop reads CASSWEAGEVKRQYF. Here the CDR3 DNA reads TGTGCCAGCAGTTGGGAGGCGGGAGAGGTAAAACGGCAGTACTTC.

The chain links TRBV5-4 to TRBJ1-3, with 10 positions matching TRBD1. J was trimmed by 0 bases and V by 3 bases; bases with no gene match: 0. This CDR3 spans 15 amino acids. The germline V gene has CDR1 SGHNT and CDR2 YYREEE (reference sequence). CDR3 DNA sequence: TGTGCCAGCAGCTGGACAGGGGGCTCTGGAAACACCATATATTTT. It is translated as CASSWTGGSGNTIYF. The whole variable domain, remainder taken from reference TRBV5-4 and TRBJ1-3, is ETGVTQSPTHLIKTRGQQVTLRCSSQSGHNTVSWYQQALGQGPQFIFQYYREEENGRGNFPPRFSGLQFPNYSSELNVNALELDDSALYLCASSWTGGSGNTIYFGEGSWLTVV.